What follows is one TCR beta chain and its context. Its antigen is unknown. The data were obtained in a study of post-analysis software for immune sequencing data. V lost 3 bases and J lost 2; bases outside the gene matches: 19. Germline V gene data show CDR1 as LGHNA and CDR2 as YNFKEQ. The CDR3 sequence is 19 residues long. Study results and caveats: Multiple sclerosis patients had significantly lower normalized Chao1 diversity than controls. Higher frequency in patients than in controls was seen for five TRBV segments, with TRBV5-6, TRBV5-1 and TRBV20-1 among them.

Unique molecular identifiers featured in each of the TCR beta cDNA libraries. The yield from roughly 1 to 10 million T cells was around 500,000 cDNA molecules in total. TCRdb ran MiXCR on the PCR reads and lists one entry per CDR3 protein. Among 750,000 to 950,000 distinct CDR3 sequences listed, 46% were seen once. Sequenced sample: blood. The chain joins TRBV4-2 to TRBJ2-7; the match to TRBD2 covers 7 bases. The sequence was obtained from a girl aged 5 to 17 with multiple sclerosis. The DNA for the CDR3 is TGTGCCAGCAGCCAGGGTATAAGGCTAATAGCGGGTGAAACCTACGAGCAGTACTTC. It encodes CASSQGIRLIAGETYEQYF.